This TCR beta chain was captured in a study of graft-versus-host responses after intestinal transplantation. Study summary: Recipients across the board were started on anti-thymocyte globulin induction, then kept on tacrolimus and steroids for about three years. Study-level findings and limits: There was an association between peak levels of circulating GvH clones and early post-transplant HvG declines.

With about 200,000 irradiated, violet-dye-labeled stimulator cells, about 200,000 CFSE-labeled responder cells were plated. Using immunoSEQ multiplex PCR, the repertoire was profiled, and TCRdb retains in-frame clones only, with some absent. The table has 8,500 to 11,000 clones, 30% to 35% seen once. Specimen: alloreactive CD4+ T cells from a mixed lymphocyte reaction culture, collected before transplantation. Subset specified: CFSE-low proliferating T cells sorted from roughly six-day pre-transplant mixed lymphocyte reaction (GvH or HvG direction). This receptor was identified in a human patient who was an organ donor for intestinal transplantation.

This chain's CDR3 is CASSFGGVRGEKLFF. The CDR3 DNA follows: TGTGCCAGCAGTTTTGGAGGGGTTCGAGGTGAAAAACTGTTTTTT. V gene TRBV28 combines with J gene TRBJ1-4; maybe TRBD1 (5 bases). In germline, CDR1 is MDHEN, CDR2 SYDVKM. The CDR3 spans 15 residues. V lost 3 bases and J lost 7, with 15 bases in between.